This is a list of T cell receptor beta chains from one sample in a study of T-cell memory formation after mild COVID-19. MiXCR, applied by TCRdb to the 5' RACE reads, yields one record per CDR3 protein. Among about 130,000 distinct CDR3 sequences listed, about 6.5% were seen once. Sample: PBMCs or a T cell subset sorted from them (not recorded which). These receptors all come from an adult woman who had mild COVID-19 (a few samples of this study predate the infection). Cell type and time point are not known. Each CDR3 is given with its conserved first and last residue. A D gene is named only where the DNA matches it firmly. A clone size is listed for some rows: how often the clone was seen (once, few, many), or a class if it is expanded.

CDR3 DNA | CDR3 protein | V gene | clone size | J gene | D gene
TGTGCCAGCAGTGACTTGGGGGGTAACAATGAGCAGTTCTTC | CASSDLGGNNEQFF | TRBV6-4 | many | TRBJ2-1 | .
TGCAGTGCATACGGTGGGCAGGGGGCCTACGAGCAGTACTTC | CSAYGGQGAYEQYF | TRBV20-1 | many | TRBJ2-7 | TRBD1
TGTGCCAGCAGTTACTCACCGGTCGCTAACGGGCCGCCCCAGCATTTT | CASSYSPVANGPPQHF | TRBV6-5 | many | TRBJ1-5 | .
TGTGCCAGCAGCCCCCGGGACCGCTACAATGAGCAGTTCTTC | CASSPRDRYNEQFF | TRBV11-1 | many | TRBJ2-1 | .
TGCGCCAGCAGCATACTAGCGGGAGCCCAAGATACGCAGTATTTT | CASSILAGAQDTQYF | TRBV5-1 | many | TRBJ2-3 | TRBD2
TGTGCCAGCAGCACTACTAGAAACCTACAGGGCGGAGAGACCCAGTACTTC | CASSTTRNLQGGETQYF | TRBV7-9 | few | TRBJ2-5 | .
TGCGCCAGCAGCCAAGAACTAGCGGGGGGGCTCGGTCTTGCGAATGAGCAGTTCTTC | CASSQELAGGLGLANEQFF | TRBV4-1 | . | TRBJ2-1 | TRBD2
TGTGCCAGCACTTCAGACCGTCTCAACTCCTACGAGCAGTACTTC | CASTSDRLNSYEQYF | TRBV12-3/TRBV12-4 | many | TRBJ2-7 | .
TGCAGCGGGTTAACAGGACCTCCCGGGGAGCTGTTTTTT | CSGLTGPPGELFF | TRBV29-1 | many | TRBJ2-2 | .
TGCGCCAGCAGCTTGGGGCCCCTAAGGACCGGTGCGGCGGATGAGCAGTTCTTC | CASSLGPLRTGAADEQFF | TRBV5-1 | many | TRBJ2-1 | .
TGTGCCAGCAGGACCGGGACAGGATCGGCAGATACGCAGTATTTT | CASRTGTGSADTQYF | TRBV12-3/TRBV12-4 | few | TRBJ2-3 | TRBD1
TGTGCCAGCAGTGAACATGAGTGGGGGTTCAATCAGCCCCAGCATTTT | CASSEHEWGFNQPQHF | TRBV6-1 | . | TRBJ1-5 | .
TGCAGCGTTCGTGCAGTAACCTATGGCTACACCTTC | CSVRAVTYGYTF | TRBV29-1 | . | TRBJ1-2 | .
TGTGCCAGCAGCGTCTCGGGGGGTCTAGCCAAAAACATTCAGTACTTC | CASSVSGGLAKNIQYF | TRBV9 | . | TRBJ2-4 | TRBD2
TGCAGTGCTATTGGGACAGGCCATTACGAGCAGTACTTC | CSAIGTGHYEQYF | TRBV20-1 | many | TRBJ2-7 | TRBD1
TGTGCCAGCAGTTTAGGGGCAGTTCGTGACTACACCTTC | CASSLGAVRDYTF | TRBV7-9 | many | TRBJ1-2 | .
TGTGCCACCAGTGAGCCCGGGAGAGGGAATGAGCAGTTCTTC | CATSEPGRGNEQFF | TRBV24-1 | . | TRBJ2-1 | .
TGTGCCAGCAGTTTCCAGGGGTTCGCGCAGTTCTTC | CASSFQGFAQFF | TRBV12-3/TRBV12-4 | many | TRBJ2-1 | .
TGTGCCACCAGCCCCCGAGGCCAGGGGTTGAGTGGCTACACCTTC | CATSPRGQGLSGYTF | TRBV15 | many | TRBJ1-2 | .
TGTGCCAGCAGCCAGGGGGGCCGAGAGACCCAGTACTTC | CASSQGGRETQYF | TRBV7-2 | few | TRBJ2-5 | .
TGCAGCGTTGAAGGGGGCTTTAACTATGGCTACACCTTC | CSVEGGFNYGYTF | TRBV29-1 | . | TRBJ1-2 | .
TGTGCCAGCAGTCCATTGGGCCCAGGGGGCTTAGGTGGGGCCAACGTCCTGACTTTC | CASSPLGPGGLGGANVLTF | TRBV12-3/TRBV12-4 | few | TRBJ2-6 | TRBD1
TGTGCCAGCAGCCTAGGACTAGCGGGCGGGAAAGAGACCCAGTACTTC | CASSLGLAGGKETQYF | TRBV7-2 | . | TRBJ2-5 | TRBD2
TGCGCCAGCGTGCGAGGGGAGACCCAGTACTTC | CASVRGETQYF | TRBV10-2 | few | TRBJ2-5 | .
TGCAGTGCTGAAAGGCAGGGCGGCACTGAAGCTTTCTTT | CSAERQGGTEAFF | TRBV20-1 | few | TRBJ1-1 | .
TGCGCCAGCAACCCATCGTACACAACTAATGAAAAACTGTTTTTT | CASNPSYTTNEKLFF | TRBV4-3 | . | TRBJ1-4 | .
TGTGCCAGCAGCATGATGGGGGGCAGTAAGAATTCACCCCTCCACTTT | CASSMMGGSKNSPLHF | TRBV5-5 | few | TRBJ1-6 | .
TGTGCCAGCAGCCAAGATAGGAACGGCGTCTATGGCTACACCTTC | CASSQDRNGVYGYTF | TRBV4-2 | many | TRBJ1-2 | .
TGTGCCAGCAGTCACCACTGGGACTACAATGAGCAGTTCTTC | CASSHHWDYNEQFF | TRBV7-6 | many | TRBJ2-1 | .
TGTGCCAGCAGTTACTACGCGGTTAGCTCCTACGAGCAGTACTTC | CASSYYAVSSYEQYF | TRBV6-5 | . | TRBJ2-7 | .
TGCAGTGCTAGAGATAGACTAGCGGGGGGAGGTAGGACGCAGTATTTT | CSARDRLAGGGRTQYF | TRBV20-1 | . | TRBJ2-3 | TRBD2
TGTGCCAGCAGCCCAAAGATCCAGCCCCGTCGGACTGAAGCTTTCTTT | CASSPKIQPRRTEAFF | TRBV3-1 | . | TRBJ1-1 | .
TGTGCCAGCAGCTTGGGGGGGCCTACAAGGTCCTACGAGCAGTACTTC | CASSLGGPTRSYEQYF | TRBV5-6 | . | TRBJ2-7 | .
TGCAGTGCTACCCTTTCAGGGGGCAACACTGAAGCTTTCTTT | CSATLSGGNTEAFF | TRBV20-1 | . | TRBJ1-1 | TRBD1
TGTGCCAGCAGCCGAGCAGATACGCAGTATTTT | CASSRADTQYF | TRBV7-9 | many | TRBJ2-3 | .
TGTGCCAGCAGTCCCTGGGGGGCGGGAGGCACAGATACGCAGTATTTT | CASSPWGAGGTDTQYF | TRBV27 | many | TRBJ2-3 | .
TGTGCCAGCAGCACCCAGGGGTACACAGATACGCAGTATTTT | CASSTQGYTDTQYF | TRBV7-2 | few | TRBJ2-3 | .
TGTGCCAGCAGCCAACGACCCAGAGAGGTCGAGCAGTACTTC | CASSQRPREVEQYF | TRBV3-1 | few | TRBJ2-7 | .
TGTGCCAGCAGTCCCGGACCCGTCCCCTATGGCTACACCTTC | CASSPGPVPYGYTF | TRBV5-4 | few | TRBJ1-2 | .
TGTGCCAGCAGTTTTCGGGGATCCACTGAAGCTTTCTTT | CASSFRGSTEAFF | TRBV12-3/TRBV12-4 | many | TRBJ1-1 | .
TGTGCCAGCAGCCGCAGGGATGGAATTCAGCCCCAGCATTTT | CASSRRDGIQPQHF | TRBV12-3/TRBV12-4 | few | TRBJ1-5 | .
TGCAGTGCTCCACTTCCTAGCGGGAAGACCTACAATGAGCAGTTCTTC | CSAPLPSGKTYNEQFF | TRBV20-1 | many | TRBJ2-1 | TRBD2
TGTGCCAGGGGACAGGGTAACACCGGGGAGCTGTTTTTT | CARGQGNTGELFF | TRBV6-1 | few | TRBJ2-2 | TRBD1
TGTGCCAGCAGGCAAACTAGCGGGGGAGCCTACGAGCAGTACTTC | CASRQTSGGAYEQYF | TRBV2 | . | TRBJ2-7 | TRBD2